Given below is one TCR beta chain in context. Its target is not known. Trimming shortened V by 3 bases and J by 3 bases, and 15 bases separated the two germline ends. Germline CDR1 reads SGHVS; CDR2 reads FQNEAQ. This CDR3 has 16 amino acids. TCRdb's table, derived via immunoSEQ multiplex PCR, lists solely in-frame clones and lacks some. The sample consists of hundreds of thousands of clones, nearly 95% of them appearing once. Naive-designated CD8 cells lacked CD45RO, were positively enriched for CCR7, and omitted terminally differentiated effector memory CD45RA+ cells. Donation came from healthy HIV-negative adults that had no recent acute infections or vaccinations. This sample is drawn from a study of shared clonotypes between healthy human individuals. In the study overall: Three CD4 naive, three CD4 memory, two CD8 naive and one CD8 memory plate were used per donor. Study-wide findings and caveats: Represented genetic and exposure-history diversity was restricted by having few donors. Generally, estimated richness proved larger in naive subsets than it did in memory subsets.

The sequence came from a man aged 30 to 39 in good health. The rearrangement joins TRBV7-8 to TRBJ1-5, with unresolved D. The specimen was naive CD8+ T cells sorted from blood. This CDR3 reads CASSLDGAFSNQPQHF. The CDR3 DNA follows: TGTGCCAGCAGCTTGGATGGTGCGTTCTCCAATCAGCCCCAGCATTTT.